Following are 21 T cell receptor beta chains from one sample sequenced in a study of control samples from healthy donors and cancer patients. The protocol was immunoSEQ multiplex PCR, while the TCRdb copy is restricted to in-frame clones and leaves out a portion. This sample carries about 110,000 clones, roughly 79% of them seen once, and the ten largest clones take 6.5%. The sequencing sample was made of blood. Source of these receptors: a man between 18 and 35 years old in good health.

Comments on this clone: This CDR3 is also generated by other DNA sequences in the sample. The V call is TRBV12-3 or TRBV12-4, the J call TRBJ2-5; D is uncertain. The CDR3 spans 11 residues. V was cut by 2 bases and J by 3 bases, with 1 base left in between. The CDR3 DNA reads TGTGCCAGCAGTTTAAAAGAGACCCAGTACTTC. This gives the protein CASSLKETQYF.

The J gene is TRBJ1-6, the V gene TRBV27; 7 positions match TRBD1. Losses at the gene ends were 6 bases for V and 9 bases for J; bases not matched to a gene: 2. Germline CDR1 MNHEY, CDR2 SMNVEV (reference sequence). This CDR3 has 12 residues. The CDR3 DNA reads TGTGCCAGCAGAGGGGGCCGTTCACCCCTCCACTTT. Its protein product is CASRGGRSPLHF.

Points on this clone: It is unclear where the CDR3 begins or ends on the DNA, so no DNA is shown, and the CDR3 is as TCRdb lists it. The chain joins TRBV6-2 or TRBV6-3 to TRBJ1-1. The germline gives CDR1 MNHEY, CDR2 SVGEGT. The CDR3 has 16 amino acids, counting both end residues. The CDR3 spells CASSYWDILENTEAFF.

The CDR3 bases are TGTGCCTGGAGTGTCGGGGGAGGGGGTGAAGCTTTCTTT. Translated: CAWSVGGGGEAFF. This chain links TRBV30 with TRBJ1-1, with D possibly TRBD1 on 6 matching bases. The CDR3 runs 13 residues. V gave up 0 bases and J gave up 7 bases, with 12 bases separating them. CDR1 and CDR2 (germline): GTSNPN, SVGIG (reference sequence).

The chain is built from TRBV19 and TRBJ2-2, with 10 positions matching TRBD1. The CDR3 consists of 15 residues. Per germline, CDR1 LNHDA and CDR2 SQIVND (reference sequence). The J segment lost 8 bases and the V segment lost 5 bases, leaving 8 bases of the junction unmatched. The CDR3 DNA reads as TGTGCCAGTAGTGGGGTCGGGACAGGGGAAGGGGAGCTGTTTTTT. Translated, it gives CASSGVGTGEGELFF. Together with reference TRBV19 and TRBJ2-2, the CDR3 gives the full variable domain: DGGITQSPKYLFRKEGQNVTLSCEQNLNHDAMYWYRQDPGQGLRLIYYSQIVNDFQKGDIAEGYSVSREKKESFPLTVTSAQKNPTAFYLCASSGVGTGEGELFFGEGSRLTVL.

The chain employs TRBV5-1 and TRBJ2-3, with TRBD2 identical over 12 bases. CDR1 is SGHRS, CDR2 YFSETQ, per germline. This CDR3 contains 16 residues. V trimming: 2 bases; J trimming: 4 bases; junction bases outside the gene matches: 5. The CDR3 protein is CASSFLPSGGADTQYF. CDR3 DNA: TGCGCCAGCAGCTTCCTGCCTAGCGGGGGGGCAGATACGCAGTATTTT.

V usage is TRBV4-3 and J usage is TRBJ2-2; the D is unclear. V gave up 1 base and J gave up 2 bases, with 11 bases separating them. CDR3 length: 16 residues. Germline V lookup: CDR1 LGHNA, CDR2 YSLEER. Here the CDR3 reads CASSQVPGLNTGELFF. In DNA, the CDR3 is TGCGCCAGCAGCCAAGTCCCGGGTTTAAACACCGGGGAGCTGTTTTTT.

The rearrangement joins TRBV5-5 to TRBJ1-1, with D uncertain. V gave up 1 base and J gave up 11 bases, with 12 bases separating them. In germline, CDR1 is SGHKS, CDR2 YYEKEE (reference sequence). The CDR3 consists of 12 residues. In nucleotides, the CDR3 is TGTGCCAGCAGCTTGCATGGTAACTGGGCTTTCTTT. Translated, it gives CASSLHGNWAFF.

In its sample, this clone was seen a few times. The rearrangement links TRBV6-1 to TRBJ1-5; tentative D call: TRBD1 (5 bases). This CDR3 spans 17 amino acids. CDR1 and CDR2 (germline): MNHNS, SASEGT. Trimming took 2 bases from V and 1 from J, leaving 15 bases between them. CDR3 coding DNA: TGTGCCAGCAGTGAAAATCCGGGAGGGACCAGCAATCAGCCCCAGCATTTT. It codes for CASSENPGGTSNQPQHF.

The genes are TRBV5-4 and TRBJ1-2; 9 nucleotides agree with TRBD1. V lost 4 bases to trimming and J lost 8 bases; unmatched junction nucleotides: 12. The CDR3 contains 15 residues. Germline CDR1 is SGHNT and CDR2 is YYREEE (reference sequence). CDR3 sequence reads: CASSIGTGTRSGYTF. Written as DNA, the CDR3 is TGTGCCAGCAGCATCGGGACAGGGACAAGGAGCGGCTACACCTTC.

This chain links TRBV30 with TRBJ2-3; 7 bases align to TRBD1. Germline values: CDR1 GTSNPN, CDR2 SVGIG (reference sequence). The junction had 4 bases not matched to a gene; V was cut back by 2 bases and J by 2 bases. The CDR3 has 14 amino acids. The CDR3 DNA reads TGTGCCTGGAGTCGGGACAGTCCCACAGATACGCAGTATTTT. Its protein product is CAWSRDSPTDTQYF.

This clone turned up a few times. The V gene is TRBV28, the J gene TRBJ1-4; maybe TRBD1 (5 bases). Trimming stripped 4 bases from V and 6 bases from J, with 12 bases between. CDR1 and CDR2 (germline): MDHEN, SYDVKM. This CDR3 has 14 amino acids. The CDR3 spells CASSYSRDYEKLFF. The CDR3 DNA reads as TGTGCCAGCAGTTACAGCCGGGACTATGAAAAACTGTTTTTT.

The rearrangement uses TRBV5-6 and TRBJ2-7, with D unclear. CDR1 and CDR2 (germline): SGHDT, YYEEEE. This CDR3 is built from 16 residues. With 5 bases removed from V and 0 bases from J, the gap between germline ends came to 18 bases. CDR3 DNA: TGTGCCAGCAGGGATACACGGTCCCGGGCCTCCTACGAGCAGTACGTC. It yields the protein CASRDTRSRASYEQYV.

In nucleotides, the CDR3 is TGTGCCAGTCCTACTAGAACATCCCACGAGCAGTACTTC. It encodes CASPTRTSHEQYF. The genes are TRBV19 and TRBJ2-7, with a tentative D call TRBD2 (5 bases). Trimming pared 8 bases from V and 5 bases from J, leaving 16 bases between. Germline CDR1 is LNHDA and CDR2 is SQIVND (reference sequence). The CDR3 contains 13 residues.

The chain joins TRBV2 to TRBJ2-3, with a possible D match to TRBD2 (5 bases). The CDR3 length is 15 residues. V gave up 1 base and J gave up 4 bases, with 12 bases separating them. Germline CDR1 SNHLY, CDR2 FYNNEI. For the CDR3, the DNA is TGTGCCAGCAGTGAAGAAGGGAGTCGGGCAGATACGCAGTATTTT. Translating it yields CASSEEGSRADTQYF.

This clone was recorded only once. This rearrangement joins TRBV5-1 to TRBJ2-3, with TRBD2 matching 7 bases. The CDR3 runs 13 residues. With 7 bases clipped from V and 6 bases from J, the junction kept 8 bases outside the gene matches. Per the germline V gene, CDR1 is SGHRS and CDR2 is YFSETQ. The CDR3 region has the DNA TGCGCCAGCGGGGCCGGGGGGACGGATACGCAGTATTTT. It encodes CASGAGGTDTQYF.

This rearrangement joins TRBV10-2 to TRBJ2-3, with 9 bases fitting TRBD1. The germline gives CDR1 WSHSY, CDR2 SAAADI. V trimming: 6 bases; J trimming: 5 bases; junction bases outside the gene matches: 9. CDR3 length: 15 residues. The CDR3 region is CASSRTGVLGDTQYF. CDR3 nucleotides: TGCGCCAGCAGCCGGACAGGGGTATTGGGAGATACGCAGTATTTT.

This clone was seen just once. In nucleotides, the CDR3 is TGTGCCAGCACCGACGGGGGACAGGGGGGTGGCTACACCTTC. Its protein product is CASTDGGQGGGYTF. The chain combines TRBV27 with TRBJ1-2, with 11 bases aligning to TRBD1. The CDR3 runs to 14 residues. The J segment lost 7 bases and the V segment lost 7 bases, leaving 8 bases of the junction unmatched. Germline CDR1 MNHEY, CDR2 SMNVEV (reference sequence).

This clone has only one observation. V and J are TRBV11-2 and TRBJ2-1, with TRBD2 identical over 13 bases. Germline CDR1 and CDR2: SGHAT and FQNNGV. The ends lost 3 bases at V and 4 bases at J; junction bases unmatched: 0. This CDR3 is built from 15 residues. CDR3 sequence: CASSLGLAGYNEQFF. CDR3 coding DNA: TGTGCCAGCAGCTTGGGACTAGCGGGGTACAATGAGCAGTTCTTC. The variable domain in full, with the rest retrieved from reference TRBV11-2 and TRBJ2-1, is EAGVAQSPRYKIIEKRQSVAFWCNPISGHATLYWYQQILGQGPKLLIQFQNNGVVDDSQLPKDRFSAERLKGVDSTLKIQPAKLEDSAVYLCASSLGLAGYNEQFFGPGTRLTVL.

This clone has only a few counts. The J gene is TRBJ2-3, the V gene TRBV4-2; D is undetermined. Germline CDR1 LGHNA, CDR2 YNFKEQ. The CDR3 runs to 12 residues. Trimming took 4 bases from V and 4 from J, leaving 6 bases between them. CDR3 DNA sequence: TGTGCCAGCAGCCGATCTGCAGATACGCAGTATTTT. This codes for CASSRSADTQYF.

This clone was counted a few times. The rearrangement joins TRBV4-3 to TRBJ1-2, with a weak D call TRBD1 (5 bases). V shed 0 bases and J shed 8 bases, with 16 bases lying between them. CDR3 size: 15 residues. CDR1 LGHNA and CDR2 YSLEER come from the germline V gene. This CDR3 reads CASSQERQGSWGYTF. CDR3 nucleotide sequence: TGCGCCAGCAGCCAAGAAAGGCAGGGTAGTTGGGGCTACACCTTC.